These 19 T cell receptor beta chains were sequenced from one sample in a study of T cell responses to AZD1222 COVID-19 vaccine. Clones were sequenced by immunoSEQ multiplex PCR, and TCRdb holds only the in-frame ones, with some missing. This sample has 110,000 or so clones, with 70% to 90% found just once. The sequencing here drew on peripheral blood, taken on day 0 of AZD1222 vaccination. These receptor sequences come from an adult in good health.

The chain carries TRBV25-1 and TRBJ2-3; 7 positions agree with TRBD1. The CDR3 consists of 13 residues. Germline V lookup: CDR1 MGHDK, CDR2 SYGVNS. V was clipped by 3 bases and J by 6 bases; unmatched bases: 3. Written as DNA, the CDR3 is TGTGCCAGCAGTGAGACAGGGTTGGATACGCAGTATTTT. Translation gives CASSETGLDTQYF.

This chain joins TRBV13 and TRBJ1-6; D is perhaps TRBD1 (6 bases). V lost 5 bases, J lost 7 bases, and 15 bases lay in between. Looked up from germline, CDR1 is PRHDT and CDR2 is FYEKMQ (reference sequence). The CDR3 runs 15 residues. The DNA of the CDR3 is TGTGCCAGCAGCCGACCGGCCGGACAGAATTCACCCCTCCACTTT. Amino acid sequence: CASSRPAGQNSPLHF. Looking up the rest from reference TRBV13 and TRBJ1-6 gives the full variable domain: AAGVIQSPRHLIKEKRETATLKCYPIPRHDTVYWYQQGPGQDPQFLISFYEKMQSDKGSIPDRFSAQQFSDYHSELNMSSLELGDSALYFCASSRPAGQNSPLHFGNGTRLTVT.

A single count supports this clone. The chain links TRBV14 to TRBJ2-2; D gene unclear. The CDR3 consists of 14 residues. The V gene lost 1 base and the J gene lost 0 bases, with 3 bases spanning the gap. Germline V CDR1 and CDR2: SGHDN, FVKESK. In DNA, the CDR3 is TGTGCCAGCAGCCAAGCCCCGAACACCGGGGAGCTGTTTTTT. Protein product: CASSQAPNTGELFF.

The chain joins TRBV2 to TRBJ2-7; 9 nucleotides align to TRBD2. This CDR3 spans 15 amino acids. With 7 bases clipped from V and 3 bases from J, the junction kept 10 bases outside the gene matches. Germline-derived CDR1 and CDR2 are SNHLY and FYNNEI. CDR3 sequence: CASKSFGLARYEQYV. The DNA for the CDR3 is TGTGCCAGCAAAAGCTTCGGACTAGCGCGCTACGAGCAGTACGTC.

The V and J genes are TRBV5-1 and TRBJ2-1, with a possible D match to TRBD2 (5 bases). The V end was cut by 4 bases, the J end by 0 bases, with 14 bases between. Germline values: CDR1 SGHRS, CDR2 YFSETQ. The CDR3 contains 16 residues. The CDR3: CASSPGIISSYNEQFF. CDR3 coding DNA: TGCGCCAGCAGCCCGGGGATTATAAGCTCCTACAATGAGCAGTTCTTC.

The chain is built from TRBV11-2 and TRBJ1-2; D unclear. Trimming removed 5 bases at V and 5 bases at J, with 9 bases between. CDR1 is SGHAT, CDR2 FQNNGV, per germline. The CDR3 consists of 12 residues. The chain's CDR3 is CASSEEGYGYTF. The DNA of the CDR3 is TGTGCCAGCAGCGAGGAAGGATATGGCTACACCTTC.

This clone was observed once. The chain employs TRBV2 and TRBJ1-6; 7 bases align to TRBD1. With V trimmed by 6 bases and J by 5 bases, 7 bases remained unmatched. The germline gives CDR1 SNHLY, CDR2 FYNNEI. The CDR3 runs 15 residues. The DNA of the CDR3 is TGTGCCAGCAGAATCTGGACAGGAAATAATTCACCCCTCCACTTT. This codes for CASRIWTGNNSPLHF.

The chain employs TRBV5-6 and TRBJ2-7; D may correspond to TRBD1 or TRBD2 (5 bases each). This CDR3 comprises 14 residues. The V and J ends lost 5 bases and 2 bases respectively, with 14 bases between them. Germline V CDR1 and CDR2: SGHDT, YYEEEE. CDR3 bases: TGTGCCAGCAGTTGGGACGGTGGACCCTACGAGCAGTACTTC. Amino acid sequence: CASSWDGGPYEQYF.

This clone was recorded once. Written as DNA, the CDR3 is TGCGCCAGCAGCCCAAGTCCTCAGGCTAACTATGGCTACACCTTC. Translated, it gives CASSPSPQANYGYTF. The rearrangement links TRBV4-1 to TRBJ1-2; D not resolved. The CDR3 loop spans 15 amino acids. The germline V gene has CDR1 MGHRA and CDR2 YSYEKL. Trimming shortened V by 4 bases and J by 0 bases, and 12 bases separated the two germline ends.

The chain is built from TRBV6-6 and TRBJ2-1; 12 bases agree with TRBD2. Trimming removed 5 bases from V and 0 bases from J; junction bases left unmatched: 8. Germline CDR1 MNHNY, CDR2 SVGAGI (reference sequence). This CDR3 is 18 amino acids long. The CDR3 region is CASSQTMTSGSSYNEQFF. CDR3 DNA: TGTGCCAGCAGTCAAACTATGACTAGCGGGAGCTCCTACAATGAGCAGTTCTTC.

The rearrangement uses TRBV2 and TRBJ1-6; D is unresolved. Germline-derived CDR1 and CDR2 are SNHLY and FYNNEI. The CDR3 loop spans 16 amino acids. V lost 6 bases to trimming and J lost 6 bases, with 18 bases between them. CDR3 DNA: TGTGCCAGCAGCCCTAGCTCCCGAGGGCTTAATTCACCCCTCCACTTT. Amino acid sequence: CASSPSSRGLNSPLHF. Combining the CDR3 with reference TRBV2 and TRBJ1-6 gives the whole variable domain EPEVTQTPSHQVTQMGQEVILRCVPISNHLYFYWYRQILGQKVEFLVSFYNNEISEKSEIFDDQFSVERPDGSNFTLKIRSTKLEDSAMYFCASSPSSRGLNSPLHFGNGTRLTVT.

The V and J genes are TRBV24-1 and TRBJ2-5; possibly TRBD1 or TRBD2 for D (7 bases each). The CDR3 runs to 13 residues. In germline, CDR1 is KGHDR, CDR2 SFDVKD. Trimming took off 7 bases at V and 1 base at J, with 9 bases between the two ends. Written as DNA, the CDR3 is TGTGCCACCAGCAGGGGGGGCCAAGAGACCCAGTACTTC. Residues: CATSRGGQETQYF.

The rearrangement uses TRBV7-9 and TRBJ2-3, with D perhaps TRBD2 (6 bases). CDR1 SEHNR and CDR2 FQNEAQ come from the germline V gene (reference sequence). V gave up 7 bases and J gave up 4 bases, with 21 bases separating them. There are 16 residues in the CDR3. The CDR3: CASIIKKPGSSDTQYF. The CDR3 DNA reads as TGTGCCAGCATCATTAAAAAACCCGGGAGCTCAGATACGCAGTATTTT.

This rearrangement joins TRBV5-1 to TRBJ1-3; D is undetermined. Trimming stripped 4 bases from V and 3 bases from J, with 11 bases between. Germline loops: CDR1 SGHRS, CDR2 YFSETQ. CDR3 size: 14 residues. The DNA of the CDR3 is TGCGCCAGCAGCCCCCGGGTAAATGGAAACACCATATATTTT. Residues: CASSPRVNGNTIYF.

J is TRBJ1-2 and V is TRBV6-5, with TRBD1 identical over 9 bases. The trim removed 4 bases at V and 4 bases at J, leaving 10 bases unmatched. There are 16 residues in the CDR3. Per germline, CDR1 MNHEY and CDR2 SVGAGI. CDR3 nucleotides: TGTGCCAGCAGTTTAGCCGGGACAGGGTTCAGCTATGGCTACACCTTC. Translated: CASSLAGTGFSYGYTF.

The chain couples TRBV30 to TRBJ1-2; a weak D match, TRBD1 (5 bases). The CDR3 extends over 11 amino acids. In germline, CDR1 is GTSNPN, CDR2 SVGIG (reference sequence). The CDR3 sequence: CAEGKRGGYTF. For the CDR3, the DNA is TGTGCTGAAGGAAAAAGGGGTGGCTACACCTTC. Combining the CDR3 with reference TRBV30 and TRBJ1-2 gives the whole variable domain SQTIHQWPATLVQPVGSPLSLECTVEGTSNPNLYWYRQAAGRGLQLLFYSVGIGQISSEVPQNLSASRPQDRQFILSSKKLLLSDSGFYLCAEGKRGGYTFGSGTRLTVV.

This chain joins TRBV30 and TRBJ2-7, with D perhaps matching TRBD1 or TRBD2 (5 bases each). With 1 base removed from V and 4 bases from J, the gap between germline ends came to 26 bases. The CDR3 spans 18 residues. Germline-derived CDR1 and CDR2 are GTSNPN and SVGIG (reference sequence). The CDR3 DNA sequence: TGTGCCTGGAGTGACCTCGCGCAGTGGGGGAAATCTAGGTACGAGCAGTACTTC. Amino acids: CAWSDLAQWGKSRYEQYF.

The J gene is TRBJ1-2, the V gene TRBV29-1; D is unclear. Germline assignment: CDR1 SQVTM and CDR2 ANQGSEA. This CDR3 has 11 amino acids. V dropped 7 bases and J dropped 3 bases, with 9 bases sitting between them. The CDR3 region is CSGTHDYGYTF. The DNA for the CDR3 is TGCAGCGGCACTCACGACTATGGCTACACCTTC. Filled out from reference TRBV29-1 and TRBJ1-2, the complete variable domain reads SAVISQKPSRDICQRGTSLTIQCQVDSQVTMMFWYRQQPGQSLTLIATANQGSEATYESGFVIDKFPISRPNLTFSTLTVSNMSPEDSSIYLCSGTHDYGYTFGSGTRLTVV.

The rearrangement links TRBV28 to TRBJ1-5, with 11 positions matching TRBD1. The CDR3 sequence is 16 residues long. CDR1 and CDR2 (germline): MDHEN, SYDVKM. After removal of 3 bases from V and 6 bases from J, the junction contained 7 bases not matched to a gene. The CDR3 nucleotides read TGTGCCAGCAGTTTTAGGACAGGGGGCCGGAGTCAGCCCCAGCATTTT. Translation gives CASSFRTGGRSQPQHF. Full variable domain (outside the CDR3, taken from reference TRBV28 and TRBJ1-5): DVKVTQSSRYLVKRTGEKVFLECVQDMDHENMFWYRQDPGLGLRLIYFSYDVKMKEKGDIPEGYSVSREKKERFSLILESASTNQTSMYLCASSFRTGGRSQPQHFGDGTRLSIL.